A selection of T cell receptor beta chains follows, all from one sample in a study of identifying expanded T cells in peripheral blood. Sequencing was performed with immunoSEQ multiplex PCR; in TCRdb, only in-frame clones are kept and a portion is missing. The sample lists about 100,000 clones, 87% occurring once. Sequenced: blood. The receptors here all came from a person aged 18 to 70 in good health. CDR3s include the opening cysteine and the closing phenylalanine or tryptophan. D genes are given only for firm matches. Expanded clones are given a class, and other clones once, few, many or no size at all.

clone size: many
V gene: TRBV7-9
J gene: TRBJ1-2
D gene: .
CDR3 protein: CASSLRHEGGYTF
CDR3 DNA: TGTGCCAGCAGCCTCAGACACGAGGGGGGCTACACCTTC

clone size: .
V gene: TRBV6-5
J gene: TRBJ2-3
D gene: .
CDR3 protein: CASSSAGGRFDTQYF
CDR3 DNA: TGTGCCAGCAGTTCCGCCGGGGGCCGTTTCGATACGCAGTATTTT

clone size: .
V gene: TRBV19
J gene: TRBJ1-3
D gene: .
CDR3 protein: CASSKEPAPGNTIYF
CDR3 DNA: TGTGCCAGTAGTAAAGAACCGGCCCCGGGAAACACCATATATTTT

clone size: few
V gene: TRBV11-2
J gene: TRBJ2-4
D gene: TRBD2
CDR3 protein: CASSTTSGVKNIQYF
CDR3 DNA: TGTGCCAGCAGCACGACTAGCGGGGTCAAAAACATTCAGTACTTC

clone size: .
V gene: TRBV19
J gene: TRBJ2-1
D gene: .
CDR3 protein: CASSIRASYEQFF
CDR3 DNA: TGTGCCAGTAGTATCAGGGCTTCTTATGAGCAGTTCTTC

clone size: .
V gene: TRBV19
J gene: TRBJ2-7
D gene: .
CDR3 protein: CASSPGASPYEQYF
CDR3 DNA: TGTGCCAGTAGCCCGGGGGCCTCCCCCTACGAGCAGTACTTC

clone size: .
V gene: TRBV19
J gene: TRBJ2-2
D gene: TRBD1
CDR3 protein: CASSTAGGWGELFF
CDR3 DNA: TGTGCCAGTAGTACGGCAGGGGGTTGGGGGGAGCTGTTTTTT

clone size: .
V gene: TRBV28
J gene: TRBJ1-1
D gene: .
CDR3 protein: CASSFRINTEAFF
CDR3 DNA: TGTGCCAGCAGTTTTCGGATTAACACTGAAGCTTTCTTT

clone size: .
V gene: TRBV4-2
J gene: TRBJ2-7
D gene: .
CDR3 protein: CASSQDRRKEQYF
CDR3 DNA: TGTGCCAGCAGCCAAGATCGGCGAAAAGAGCAGTACTTC

clone size: .
V gene: TRBV4-1
J gene: TRBJ2-7
D gene: TRBD1
CDR3 protein: CASSRGGQGAFTYEQYF
CDR3 DNA: TGCGCCAGCAGCCGGGGAGGACAGGGGGCATTCACCTACGAGCAGTACTTC

clone size: once
V gene: TRBV7-2
J gene: TRBJ2-1
D gene: TRBD1
CDR3 protein: CASSQTGGLNEQFF
CDR3 DNA: TGTGCCAGCAGCCAGACAGGGGGGCTCAATGAGCAGTTCTTC

clone size: .
V gene: TRBV5-1
J gene: TRBJ2-3
D gene: TRBD2
CDR3 protein: CASSLASSGGRADTQYF
CDR3 DNA: TGCGCCAGCAGCTTGGCGTCTAGCGGGGGGCGAGCAGATACGCAGTATTTT

clone size: .
V gene: TRBV4-1
J gene: TRBJ2-1
D gene: .
CDR3 protein: CASSFGGPRGNEQFF
CDR3 DNA: TGCGCCAGCAGCTTTGGAGGACCGCGGGGCAATGAGCAGTTCTTC

clone size: .
V gene: TRBV6-6
J gene: TRBJ1-2
D gene: .
CDR3 protein: CASSFATRYTF
CDR3 DNA: TGTGCCAGCAGTTTCGCCACGCGCTACACCTTC

clone size: .
V gene: TRBV18
J gene: TRBJ1-4
D gene: TRBD1
CDR3 protein: CASASQGQVLFF
CDR3 DNA: TGTGCCAGCGCTTCACAAGGACAGGTCCTGTTTTTT

clone size: .
V gene: TRBV20-1
J gene: TRBJ1-2
D gene: .
CDR3 protein: CSAWRTERVVF
CDR3 DNA: TGCAGTGCTTGGAGGACAGAGAGAGTGGTATTC

clone size: few
V gene: TRBV2
J gene: TRBJ1-1
D gene: .
CDR3 protein: CASSYRSPGTEAFF
CDR3 DNA: TGTGCCAGCAGTTACAGATCCCCGGGCACTGAAGCTTTCTTT

clone size: .
V gene: TRBV18
J gene: TRBJ1-6
D gene: .
CDR3 protein: CASSGEFYNSPLHF
CDR3 DNA: TGTGCCAGCTCAGGGGAATTCTATAATTCACCCCTCCACTTT

clone size: few
V gene: TRBV6-1
J gene: TRBJ2-5
D gene: .
CDR3 protein: CASSLTPGTQETQYF
CDR3 DNA: TGTGCCAGCAGTCTTACCCCGGGGACCCAAGAGACCCAGTACTTC

clone size: .
V gene: TRBV27
J gene: TRBJ2-7
D gene: TRBD1
CDR3 protein: CASSLATGDEQYF
CDR3 DNA: TGTGCCAGCAGTTTAGCGACAGGGGACGAGCAGTACTTC

clone size: .
V gene: TRBV5-4
J gene: TRBJ2-2
D gene: .
CDR3 protein: CASSLGRGPGTGELFF
CDR3 DNA: TGTGCCAGCAGCTTGGGCAGGGGCCCTGGAACCGGGGAGCTGTTTTTT

clone size: .
V gene: TRBV18
J gene: TRBJ1-4
D gene: .
CDR3 protein: CASSPTDRLVGYEKLFF
CDR3 DNA: TGTGCCAGCTCACCGACGGACAGATTGGTGGGGTATGAAAAACTGTTTTTT

clone size: .
V gene: TRBV10-1
J gene: TRBJ1-2
D gene: .
CDR3 protein: CASSEEQGGGYTF
CDR3 DNA: TGCGCCAGCAGTGAAGAACAGGGTGGTGGCTACACCTTC

clone size: .
V gene: TRBV5-6
J gene: TRBJ2-2
D gene: TRBD2
CDR3 protein: CASSLGLAGENTGELFF
CDR3 DNA: TGTGCCAGCAGCTTGGGTCTAGCGGGGGAGAACACCGGGGAGCTGTTTTTT

clone size: .
V gene: TRBV6-6
J gene: TRBJ2-5
D gene: TRBD2
CDR3 protein: CASSYWASGAQETQYF
CDR3 DNA: TGTGCCAGCAGTTACTGGGCTAGCGGCGCCCAAGAGACCCAGTACTTC

clone size: .
V gene: TRBV4-3
J gene: TRBJ2-5
D gene: .
CDR3 protein: CASSQAFRGSETQYF
CDR3 DNA: TGCGCCAGCAGCCAAGCGTTTAGGGGCTCGGAGACCCAGTACTTC

clone size: .
V gene: TRBV12-5
J gene: TRBJ2-5
D gene: .
CDR3 protein: CASGLQAGETQYF
CDR3 DNA: TGTGCTAGTGGTTTGCAGGCTGGGGAGACCCAGTACTTC

clone size: .
V gene: TRBV10-3
J gene: TRBJ2-1
D gene: .
CDR3 protein: CAISSNENNEQFF
CDR3 DNA: TGTGCCATCAGTTCGAATGAAAACAATGAGCAGTTCTTC

clone size: .
V gene: TRBV7-9
J gene: TRBJ1-1
D gene: .
CDR3 protein: CASSSEDTEAFF
CDR3 DNA: TGTGCCAGCAGCTCTGAGGACACTGAAGCTTTCTTT

clone size: .
V gene: TRBV18
J gene: TRBJ2-1
D gene: .
CDR3 protein: CASGGRGRSSYNEQFF
CDR3 DNA: TGTGCCAGCGGGGGACGTGGGCGAAGCTCCTACAATGAGCAGTTCTTC

clone size: .
V gene: TRBV30
J gene: TRBJ1-6
D gene: .
CDR3 protein: CAWSLRANSPLHF
CDR3 DNA: TGTGCCTGGAGTTTAAGGGCTAATTCACCCCTCCACTTT

clone size: few
V gene: TRBV18
J gene: TRBJ1-1
D gene: .
CDR3 protein: CASSPQGMNTEAFF
CDR3 DNA: TGTGCCAGCTCACCACAGGGAATGAACACTGAAGCTTTCTTT

clone size: .
V gene: TRBV7-2
J gene: TRBJ2-3
D gene: .
CDR3 protein: CASRKGVTDTQYF
CDR3 DNA: TGTGCCAGCAGGAAAGGGGTGACAGATACGCAGTATTTT

clone size: .
V gene: TRBV11-2
J gene: TRBJ2-5
D gene: TRBD1
CDR3 protein: CASSLDPGTEKQYF
CDR3 DNA: TGTGCCAGCAGCTTAGACCCCGGGACAGAAAAACAGTACTTC

clone size: .
V gene: TRBV4-3
J gene: TRBJ2-2
D gene: .
CDR3 protein: CASSQGSSGELFF
CDR3 DNA: TGCGCCAGCAGCCAGGGGTCTTCCGGGGAGCTGTTTTTT

clone size: .
V gene: TRBV2
J gene: TRBJ2-7
D gene: .
CDR3 protein: CASRPRESYEQYF
CDR3 DNA: TGTGCCAGCCGACCCAGGGAATCCTACGAGCAGTACTTC

clone size: .
V gene: TRBV7-2
J gene: TRBJ2-3
D gene: .
CDR3 protein: CASNSIGGDTQYF
CDR3 DNA: TGTGCCAGCAACTCGATAGGGGGGGATACGCAGTATTTT

clone size: .
V gene: TRBV7-2
J gene: TRBJ2-5
D gene: TRBD1
CDR3 protein: CASSPTGGLVKTQYF
CDR3 DNA: TGTGCCAGCAGCCCGACAGGGGGCTTGGTAAAGACCCAGTACTTC

clone size: few
V gene: TRBV7-2
J gene: TRBJ2-2
D gene: TRBD2
CDR3 protein: CASSLGPTGGTGELFF
CDR3 DNA: TGTGCCAGCAGCTTGGGGCCGACGGGGGGCACCGGGGAGCTGTTTTTT

clone size: .
V gene: TRBV6-5
J gene: TRBJ2-1
D gene: .
CDR3 protein: CASSGPGNEQFF
CDR3 DNA: TGTGCCAGCAGTGGTCCGGGGAATGAGCAGTTCTTC